Below are 3 T cell receptor beta chains sequenced from a single sample in a study of CD8 T cells in ankylosing spondylitis. From the 5' RACE reads, TCRdb called clonotypes with MiXCR, one entry per CDR3 protein. The sample consists of some 130,000 distinct CDR3 sequences, about a tenth of them appearing once. The sample was blood, either unsorted or a sorted T cell fraction (not recorded which). The source is a male donor with ankylosing spondylitis or in good health (not recorded which).

Points on this clonotype: Sequence at one end of the junction differs from germline and may be a read error. J is TRBJ2-1 and V is TRBV20-1, with D possibly TRBD2 on 6 matching bases. CDR1 and CDR2 (germline): DFQATT, SNEGSKA (reference sequence). The CDR3 is 17 amino acids. The CDR3 reads CCARDTSGFDSYNEQFF. As DNA, the CDR3 is TGCTGTGCTAGAGATACCAGCGGGTTCGACTCCTACAATGAGCAGTTCTTC.

This clonotype came up many times. V usage is TRBV10-3 and J usage is TRBJ2-7; D is ambiguous. The CDR3 covers 11 residues. The germline V gene encodes CDR1 ENHRY and CDR2 SYGVKD. V was clipped by 4 bases and J by 4 bases, with 5 bases between them. CDR3 DNA sequence: TGTGCCATCAGTGTCGGGTACGAGCAGTACTTC. This codes for CAISVGYEQYF.

This clonotype was detected a few times. The chain recombines TRBV6-1 with TRBJ2-7; D uncertain. V dropped 7 bases and J dropped 7 bases, with 26 bases sitting between them. Germline loops: CDR1 MNHNS, CDR2 SASEGT. The CDR3 consists of 16 residues. DNA of the CDR3: TGTGCCAGCATCACAGCTGACGGAAGAACCGTCGGGGAGCAGTACTTC. Translation: CASITADGRTVGEQYF.